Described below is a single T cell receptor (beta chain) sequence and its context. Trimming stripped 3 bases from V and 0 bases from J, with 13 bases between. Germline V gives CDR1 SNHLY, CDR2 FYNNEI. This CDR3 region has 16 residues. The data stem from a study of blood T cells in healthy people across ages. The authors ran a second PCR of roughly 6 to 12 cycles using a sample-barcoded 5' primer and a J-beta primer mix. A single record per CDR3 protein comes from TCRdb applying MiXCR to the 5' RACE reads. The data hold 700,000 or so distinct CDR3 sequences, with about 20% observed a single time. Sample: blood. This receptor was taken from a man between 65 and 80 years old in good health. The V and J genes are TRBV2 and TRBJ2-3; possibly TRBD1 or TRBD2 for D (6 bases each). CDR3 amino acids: CASSEGGGGSTDTQYF. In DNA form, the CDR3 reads TGTGCCAGCAGTGAGGGTGGAGGGGGAAGCACAGATACGCAGTATTTT.